Here is one T cell receptor (beta chain) with its context. This CDR3 has 12 amino acids. V dropped 0 bases and J dropped 8 bases, with 7 bases sitting between them. Looked up from germline, CDR1 is LGHDT and CDR2 is YNNKEL (reference sequence). The sample belongs to a study of blood T cell repertoires in COVID-19. Turning to the study itself: T cells, B-cell-depleted T cells, or PBMCs supplied cDNA or gDNA.

Per the authors' pipeline: Reference gene primer amplification gave nucleated cell count estimates. Clones were read by immunoSEQ multiplex PCR, and TCRdb kept only the in-frame ones, dropping some. V, J and clone size were drawn from that table, and D and trimming were deduced from the DNA. The repertoire holds roughly 150,000 clones, with roughly 90% as singletons. Recovery meant two consecutive negative NP/OP PCR tests, professional clearance, or resolved symptoms. Sequenced: PBMCs or T cells enriched from blood (not recorded which). The chain recombines TRBV3-1 (or the pseudogene TRBV3-2) with TRBJ1-2; unclear D gene. The sequence was obtained from a man over 45 who had recovered from COVID-19. The CDR3 sequence: CASSQDLRGYTF. In nucleotides, the CDR3 is TGTGCCAGCAGCCAAGATCTGAGAGGCTACACCTTC.